These T cell receptor beta chains were read from a single sample in a study of cytomegalovirus exposure and HLA in healthy donors. Generated by immunoSEQ multiplex PCR, the TCRdb table keeps only in-frame clones and is missing some. Among 90,000 to 100,000 clones listed, around 77% were seen once. The specimen sequenced was PBMCs. These receptors all come from a female donor in good health and CMV-seronegative. The CDR3 runs from the conserved cysteine through the conserved F or W.

v_call,j_call,cdr3_aa
TRBV6-4,TRBJ2-1,CASSRDIMSEQFF
TRBV7-3,TRBJ1-1,CASSLRGGRTEAFF
TRBV7-9,TRBJ2-1,CASSLDWFNEQFF
TRBV28,NA,CASSWDRRRFYEQYF
TRBV6-1,TRBJ1-2,CASSNPQGQYGYTF
TRBV18,TRBJ1-5,CASSPLAGALGQPQHF
TRBV7-3,TRBJ2-5,CASSSSGNGGETQYF
TRBV10-1,TRBJ2-7,CASSRGYEQYF
TRBV7-9,TRBJ2-2,CASSQGTDHGELFF
TRBV2,TRBJ2-7,CASSPGQFRSYEQYF
TRBV5-4,TRBJ1-1,CASSSRKQGVTEAFF
TRBV5-1,TRBJ2-1,CASSLAGGTLASEYNEQFF
TRBV30,TRBJ2-7,CAGGLSYEQYF
TRBV6-5,TRBJ2-7,CASSSGGHTPYEQYF
TRBV5-1,TRBJ1-2,CASSLDTTLHRGGYTF
TRBV30,TRBJ1-1,CAWSRDSRVNRTEAFF